This TCR beta chain emerged from a study of T cells in Graves' hyperthyroidism and ophthalmopathy (dated by TCRdb to between 2018 and 2021). A note on the overall study: Peripheral blood was collected at initial diagnosis, before any treatment. To identify TCR V-J signatures that set the groups apart, the researchers used a discovery cohort of 90 to 100 patients, made up of 40 to 45 with Graves' ophthalmopathy and about 55 with stable Graves' hyperthyroidism. Whether ophthalmopathy could be predicted prospectively was tested in an independent validation cohort made up of 18 to 20 hyperthyroidism patients plus 17 patients who later progressed to ophthalmopathy. The 75 to 100 discovery patients were randomly split 7:3 into training and test sets. The study also compared thyroid tissue and blood T-cell repertoires from roughly six Graves' hyperthyroidism patients. Following sampling, methimazole starting at 30 mg daily was given to hyperthyroidism patients, and high-dose intravenous methylprednisolone was given to ophthalmopathy patients. TCR Vbeta CDR3 sequencing of 135 peripheral blood samples (roughly 43 ophthalmopathy, around 80 hyperthyroidism and approximately 17 progressor patients) is reported in the paper.

A patient counted as having stable Graves' hyperthyroidism if no progression to ophthalmopathy occurred over 18 months of follow-up. Hyperthyroidism patients were newly diagnosed, had a disease duration of under 2 months, and were aged 18 to 65 years. Exclusion was applied to patients with uncontrolled infections, other autoimmune diseases, pregnancy or lactation. Clinical symptoms, serum thyroxine and TRAb, thyroid ultrasound, and orbital computed tomography formed the basis for the diagnoses. PBMCs were separated from roughly 9.6 ml of fresh peripheral blood using Ficoll-Paque density gradient centrifugation. Total RNA was extracted using Trizol reagent, and RNA quality was assessed on an Agilent 2100 Bioanalyzer. The sample holds many counts of this clonotype. This clone's antigen is unknown. It has no much larger one-base neighbor in the sample; base qualities were not kept. The germline V gene (reference sequence) sets CDR1 to DFQATT and CDR2 to SNEGSKA. From the cysteine up to the phenylalanine, the CDR3 has a length of 10 residues. Just the 30-base CDR3 DNA is kept, in frame starting at base 1. V was cut back by 4 bases and J by 2 bases, leaving a gap of 2 bases between them.

The TCR beta CDR3 regions were amplified from RNA transcripts. The first round of RT-PCR for the TCR CDR3 was performed with the HTBI primer set and the Qiagen OneStep RT-PCR kit. Libraries were constructed in a second round of multiplex PCR, after which size selection and purification were carried out. Sequencing of the libraries was done on an Illumina HiSeq2000 using paired-end 100 bp reads. The study's processing was this. SOAPnuke was used to process the raw data, throwing out any read that contained adapters or uncalled bases, had a mean Phred below 15, or lacked an exact constant-primer or identifier match. High-quality paired reads were merged using COPE v1.2.5, and each unique nucleotide sequence was defined as a clonotype. MiTCR v1.1 was used to align the clonotypes against IMGT TRBV, TRBD and TRBJ reference segments. The analysis included only V-J combinations with a frequency above 0.0001, which together covered approximately 99% of the repertoires. The TCS score was defined as the ratio of F50 (clonal expansion) to E x V (chaos), calculated using BLOSUM62-based TCRdist between CDR3 peptides within each V-J. Welch's t-statistics and random forest reduced around 520 V-J features to 13, which were used in a naive Bayes classifier (R e1071). Clones were called with MiXCR by TCRdb after fastp trimmed the public reads at Q25, and only in-frame beta chains were retained. Rows are unified per CDR3 protein, each entry keeping the most common DNA and genes. The V and J calls come from TCRdb's annotation, not from the publication. Here the sample has more than 500,000 distinct CDR3 sequences; about 15% occur a single time. The ten largest clones represent around 13% of the sample.

The investigation overall reported the following: In validation, the model predicted progression to ophthalmopathy with approximately 69% sensitivity and less than 80% specificity, a median of 6.5 months before onset. Most expanded thyroid clonotypes (frequency above 0.001) were also found in blood, which suggests that blood repertoires may mirror thyroid immune responses. Sample size was not statistically predetermined, and blinding of investigators to group allocation was not performed. In cross-validation, a model built on a 13 V-J signature told ophthalmopathy apart from stable hyperthyroidism with approximately 90% sensitivity and roughly 82% specificity, and in testing the same model reached 80%/75%.

The source of this sequence is a woman aged 40 to 49 with Graves' hyperthyroidism. The specimen sequenced was blood. Here the chain combines TRBV20-1 and TRBJ2-5, with no D gene named confidently. The CDR3 protein is CSAKQETQYF. The bases are TGCAGTGCTAAGCAAGAGACCCAGTACTTC.